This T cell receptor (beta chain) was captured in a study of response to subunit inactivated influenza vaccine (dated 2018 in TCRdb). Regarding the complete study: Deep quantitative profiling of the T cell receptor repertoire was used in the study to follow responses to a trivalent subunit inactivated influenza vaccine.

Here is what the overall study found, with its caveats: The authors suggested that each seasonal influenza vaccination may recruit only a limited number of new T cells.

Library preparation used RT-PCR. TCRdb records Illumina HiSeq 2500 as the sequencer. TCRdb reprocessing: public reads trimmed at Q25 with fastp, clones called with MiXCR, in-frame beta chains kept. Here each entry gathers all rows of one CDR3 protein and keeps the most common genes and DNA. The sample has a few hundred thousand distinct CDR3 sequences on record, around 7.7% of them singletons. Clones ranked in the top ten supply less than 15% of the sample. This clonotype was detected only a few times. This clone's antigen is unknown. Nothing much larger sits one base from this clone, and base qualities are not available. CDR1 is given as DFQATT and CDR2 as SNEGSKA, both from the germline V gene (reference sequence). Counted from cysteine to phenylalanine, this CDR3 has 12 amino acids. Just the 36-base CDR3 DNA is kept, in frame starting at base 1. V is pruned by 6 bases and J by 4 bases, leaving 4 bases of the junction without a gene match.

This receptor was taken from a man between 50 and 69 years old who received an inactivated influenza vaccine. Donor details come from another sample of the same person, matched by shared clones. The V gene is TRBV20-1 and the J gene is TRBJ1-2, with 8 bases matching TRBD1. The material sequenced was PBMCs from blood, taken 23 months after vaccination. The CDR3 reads CSALGQGYGYTF. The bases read TGCAGTGCCCTAGGACAGGGCTATGGCTACACCTTC.